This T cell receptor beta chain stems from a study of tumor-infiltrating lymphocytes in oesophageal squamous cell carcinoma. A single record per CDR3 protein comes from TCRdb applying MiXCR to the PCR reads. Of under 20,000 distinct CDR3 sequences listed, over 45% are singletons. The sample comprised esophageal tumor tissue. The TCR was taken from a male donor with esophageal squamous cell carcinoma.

DNA of the CDR3: TGTGCCAGCAGCTTAAGGGGTGTCGAGACCCAGTACTTC. Protein product: CASSLRGVETQYF. J is TRBJ2-5 and V is TRBV7-8; D may be TRBD1 (5 bases). Germline CDR1 SGHVS, CDR2 FQNEAQ. V was clipped by 2 bases and J by 5 bases, with 9 bases between them. The CDR3 sequence is 13 residues long.